This passage covers 7 T cell receptor beta chains from one sample sequenced in a study of blood T cell repertoires in COVID-19 (dated by TCRdb to 2020 to 2022). Library preparation was by the immunoSEQ multiplex PCR assay. In its TCRdb copy, this immuneACCESS table keeps in-frame sequences only and misses some clones. Where compared with another copy, unresolved V genes explain less than half of these, and the others have no known cause. Counted in this sample were about 110,000 clones; 82% of them appeared once. Approximately 7.9% of the sample belongs to the ten largest clones. The specimen was peripheral blood. Receptor source: a man between 65 and 85 years old with acute or convalescent COVID-19.

V and J are TRBV27 and TRBJ2-1, with 8 bases fitting TRBD2. Unmatched junction bases numbered 14, after V lost 3 bases and J lost 10 bases. The CDR3 runs to 16 residues. Germline lookup yields CDR1 MNHEY and CDR2 SMNVEV (reference sequence). CDR3 nucleotides: TGTGCCAGCAGTTTTAGAGCGCTAGCGGGTGGCAGGGAGCAGTTCTTC. Protein: CASSFRALAGGREQFF.

This chain joins TRBV25-1 and TRBJ2-7; maybe TRBD1 (6 bases). The germline V gene encodes CDR1 MGHDK and CDR2 SYGVNS. This CDR3 spans 13 amino acids. Trimming pared 3 bases from V and 5 bases from J, leaving 11 bases between. CDR3 protein: CASSEQGWNEQYF. In DNA form, the CDR3 reads TGTGCCAGCAGTGAGCAGGGGTGGAACGAGCAGTACTTC.

This clone appeared a single time. For the CDR3, the DNA is TGCGCCAGCAGCGCCGAAGTACGCGACGAGCAGTACTTC. It yields the protein CASSAEVRDEQYF. The chain is built from TRBV4-1 and TRBJ2-7; D is undetermined. V was pared by 5 bases and J by 5 bases, with 13 bases between. In germline, CDR1 is MGHRA, CDR2 YSYEKL. The length of the CDR3 is 13 residues.

The V call is TRBV4-1, the J call TRBJ2-7; D is possibly TRBD2 (5 bases). Trimming cost V 4 bases and J 6 bases, with 13 bases left between them. CDR1 is MGHRA and CDR2 is YSYEKL in the germline V gene. This CDR3 is 13 amino acids long. The CDR3 DNA follows: TGCGCCAGCAGCCTGGAGGTTCGACGCGAGCAGTACTTC. Protein: CASSLEVRREQYF.

This chain connects TRBV24-1 to TRBJ2-5; D perhaps matches TRBD2 (6 bases). CDR3 length: 14 residues. CDR1 and CDR2 (germline): KGHDR, SFDVKD. Trimming took 3 bases from V and 5 from J, leaving 12 bases between them. As DNA, the CDR3 is TGTGCCACCAGTGATCCTTCTGGGGGGGAGACCCAGTACTTC. Translated, it gives CATSDPSGGETQYF.

This chain joins TRBV6-1 and TRBJ2-7, with TRBD2 matching 14 bases. Germline CDR1 MNHNS, CDR2 SASEGT. The V segment lost 2 bases and the J segment 2 bases; nucleotides outside the gene matches: 5. The CDR3 consists of 17 residues. The CDR3 spells CASSELRGLAGAYEQYF. Here the CDR3 DNA reads TGTGCCAGCAGTGAACTGAGGGGACTAGCGGGAGCCTACGAGCAGTACTTC.

V and J are TRBV5-8 and TRBJ1-1, with a tentative D call TRBD1 (6 bases). Trimming removed 1 base from V and 4 bases from J, with 11 bases in between. Germline CDR1 reads SGHTS; CDR2 reads YDEGEE. This CDR3 spans 14 amino acids. The CDR3 DNA is TGTGCCAGCAGCTTGATGGACAGCACCACTGAAGCTTTCTTT. Its protein is CASSLMDSTTEAFF.